This T cell receptor beta chain was recovered during a study of beta chain features in type 1 diabetes. About the research overall: Patient and healthy donor groups were alike in age, gender and cell yields.

CDR3 length: 16 amino acids. V lost 3 bases to trimming and J lost 10 bases, with 19 bases between them. CDR1 and CDR2 (germline): KGHSH, LQKENI. In regard to this clone: Its antigen is not known.

The study, taken as a whole, reports: cDNA sequencing could over-represent cells with high TCR expression. Junctions at VDJ sites from type 1 diabetes patients had fewer insertions and more deletions. TCRB CDR3s from Type 1 diabetes patients were moderately but significantly shorter in all four CD4+ subsets.

The study reverse transcribed the entire isolated RNA, so it sequenced expressed TCRB transcripts. Data came from immunoSEQ multiplex PCR; TCRdb stores just in-frame clones and leaves some out. Among about 150,000 clones listed, 13% were seen once. The sequencing sample was made of central memory CD4+ T cells from blood. The receptor was derived from a man in his late teens or twenties with type 1 diabetes. V and J are TRBV18 and TRBJ1-6; TRBD1 might be the D (5 bases). CDR3 protein: CASSPTVGGVFSPLHF. The CDR3 DNA sequence: TGTGCCAGCTCACCCACGGTTGGGGGAGTATTCTCACCCCTCCACTTT.